This TCR beta chain was captured by sequencing in a study of CD8 T cells in ankylosing spondylitis. Whole-study findings and limits: Ankylosing spondylitis blood appeared to be characterized by a TCR beta motif of under 10 highly homologous variants. Previous work reported some of these motif variants in the synovial fluid and blood of reactive arthritis. The authors reported significant enrichment of disease-linked clones in matched ankylosing spondylitis synovial fluid. Disease-associated clones were CD8+ and fairly uncommon in peripheral blood.

Note on this clonotype: What it binds is unknown.

Researchers built TCR beta libraries using quantitative 5'-RACE with molecular barcodes. TCRdb re-called the 5' RACE reads with MiXCR, one entry per CDR3 protein. Of around 540,000 distinct CDR3 sequences in the sample, approximately 11% were seen once. The ends lost 6 bases at V and 8 bases at J; junction bases unmatched: 8. The CDR3 is 15 amino acids. The germline V gene has CDR1 ENHRY and CDR2 SYGVKD. The sample comprised blood, either unsorted or a sorted T cell fraction (not recorded which). The receptor was isolated from a male donor with ankylosing spondylitis. This chain connects TRBV10-3 to TRBJ2-1, with 12 bases matching TRBD2. The CDR3 loop is CAIRPRLAGEDEQFF. CDR3 DNA: TGTGCCATCAGACCTCGACTAGCGGGAGAGGATGAGCAGTTCTTC.